This TCR beta chain was captured in a study of blood T cell repertoires in COVID-19 (TCRdb year 2020). Background for the entire study: Collaborator samples came from the United States, Italy and Spain and covered acute and convalescent phases of COVID-19. The prospective study material was composed of cDNA or gDNA derived from T cells, B-cell-depleted T cells, or PBMCs. Subjects who had been exposed to COVID-19, were actively infected with it, or had recovered from it provided the deeply sampled blood TCRbeta repertoires that made up the dataset. The repertoires were released in a freely available public database meant as a resource for research on the immune response to SARS-CoV-2. Samples came from the ongoing ImmuneRACE study (first 160 participants) plus 1,254 subjects from 6 global collaborators. A de-identified subject ID, COVID-19 status, age in years and sex were almost always included in the sample metadata. Where available, HLA class I and class II types were taken from metadata supplied by the sample provider and were not determined by assay-based typing.

The germline V and J ends show losses of 4 bases and 7 bases respectively, and no gene match explains 8 bases of the junction. Including cysteine and phenylalanine, the CDR3 has 15 amino acids. Just the 45-base CDR3 DNA is kept, in frame starting at base 1. Reading the germline V gene gives CDR1 SGHRS and CDR2 YFSETQ. Enrolling through a virtual design, the prospective study's participants ranged in age from roughly 18 to 89 years and lived across 20 to 25 United States geographic areas. Cohort assignment in the prospective study relied on participant-reported clinical history from a screening survey and a study questionnaire. Recovered participants in ImmuneRACE Cohort 3 were defined as having two consecutive negative NP/OP PCR tests, clearance from a healthcare professional, or resolution of symptoms. Each participant in the prospective study had whole blood, serum and a nasopharyngeal or oropharyngeal swab collected by mobile phlebotomists. Participants in the prospective study had the option to provide additional blood draws and questionnaires over a roughly two-month period. Prospective study blood samples were shipped either frozen or at room temperature before DNA extraction.

To note about this clone: Which antigen it targets is not known. Per-nucleotide qualities are absent, and no much larger clonotype sits a single base away.

Findings and caveats that apply to the study as a whole: How much clinical and demographic metadata was included differed by source and by participant, and the metadata was provided uncurated.

TCRbeta CDR3 regions were amplified from genomic DNA using the immunoSEQ Assay, a bias-controlled multiplex PCR. In the original analysis: The number of nucleated cells in each sample was estimated by amplification of reference gene primers within the assay. Sequence reads were collapsed and filtered to measure the absolute abundance of every unique TCRbeta CDR3 rearrangement. For each sample, productive Simpson clonality was calculated as the square root of Simpson's diversity index over productive rearrangements. This is the immuneACCESS table as TCRdb keeps it, with only in-frame sequences that have V and J called. A part of the clones is gone; compared with another copy, unresolved V genes explain less than half, and the rest is unexplained. V and J calls and clone size are copied from that table; D and trimming were computed from the DNA. In all, the sample holds roughly 300,000 clones, and about 85% of those were seen once. The top ten clonotypes cover approximately 5% of the sample.

The chain employs TRBV5-1 and TRBJ2-2; 9 bases in the junction line up with TRBD1. Sequencing used PBMCs or T cells enriched from blood (not recorded which). The TCR comes from a woman under 40 who had recovered from COVID-19. The DNA sequence follows: TGCGCCAGCAGCCTAACAGGGGGCGCAGGCGGGGAGCTGTTTTTT. The resulting protein is CASSLTGGAGGELFF. Reference TRBV5-1 and TRBJ2-2 genes cover what lies past the CDR3, so the full variable domain is KAGVTQTPRYLIKTRGQQVTLSCSPISGHRSVSWYQQTPGQGLQFLFEYFSETQRNKGNFPGRFSGRQFSNSRSEMNVSTLELGDSALYLCASSLTGGAGGELFFGEGSRLTVL.